This T cell receptor beta chain derives from a study of identical twins. Whole-study results and caveats: Models, which agreed with sharing between unrelated individuals, nonetheless underestimated the out-of-frame TCR alpha sharing seen in monozygotic twins.

This clonotype occurred many times. Its cognate antigen is unknown. The CDR3 has 14 amino acids. Germline loops: CDR1 SGHRS, CDR2 YFSETQ. Trimming took 4 bases from V and 6 from J, leaving 15 bases between them. TCRdb reprocessed the 5' RACE reads with MiXCR, giving one entry per CDR3 protein. The sample holds around 690,000 distinct CDR3 sequences, over 20% seen once. These data also formed part of another study, on T cells expressing NK-cell markers. That paper adds: The TCR beta repertoires originated in sorted CD3+CD56+NKG2C+, CD3+CD56+NKG2C- and CD3+CD56-NKG2C+ T cells.

This chain connects TRBV5-1 to TRBJ2-3; no firm D call. The specimen sequenced was PBMCs. This receptor was taken from a woman between 18 and 29 years old in good health. DNA for the CDR3: TGCGCCAGCAGCATCGAAACCCCGGAGGATACGCAGTATTTT. It encodes CASSIETPEDTQYF.